This T cell receptor beta chain is drawn from a study of CD8+ T cells in alopecia areata. General observations from the study: Scalp clonality, along with expanded CD8+ clones among the top 100, was significantly decreased by tofacitinib.

Extraction of RNA preceded its reverse transcription into cDNA, which served as the sequencing template. This table comes from immunoSEQ multiplex PCR, and its TCRdb copy is limited to in-frame clones, with some not included. This table holds some 190,000 clones, about 60% found once. CDR1 is MGHRA and CDR2 is YSYEKL in the germline V gene. The junction had 13 bases not matched to a gene; V was cut back by 6 bases and J by 3 bases. The CDR3 is 17 amino acids. On this clone: Its specificity is unknown.

The treatment denotes: oral pan-JAK inhibitor, 5-10 mg twice daily. V gene TRBV4-1 combines with J gene TRBJ2-3; 9 bases agree with TRBD1. This sample comprised CD4+ T cells sorted from blood, obtained at week 4, from a patient treated with tofacitinib. The TCR was taken from a human donor with alopecia areata. CDR3 sequence: CASSPTREQGATDTQYF. The CDR3, as DNA: TGCGCCAGCAGTCCCACCCGGGAACAGGGGGCGACAGATACGCAGTATTTT.